This T cell receptor (beta chain) is from a study of cytomegalovirus exposure and HLA in healthy donors. General study points: There were some public TCRs occurring in many donors, but most TCR sequences were rare.

PCR amplification relied on 60 Vbeta primers (plus 13 Jbeta primers). Original data processing: Later reanalysis found around 80 million unique TCR beta chains, 10 million to 12 million of them shared. Using immunoSEQ multiplex PCR, the repertoire was profiled, and TCRdb retains in-frame clones only, with some absent. V and J calls and clone size are those listed in that table; D and trimming were worked out from the DNA. This sample has under 150,000 clones; around four fifths occur once, and the top ten carry roughly 1.4%. Trimming took off 0 bases at V and 4 bases at J, with 10 bases between the two ends. The CDR3 extends over 14 amino acids. The germline gives CDR1 SGDLS, CDR2 YYNGEE. Donors consisted of healthy bone marrow donors. Points on this clone: Antigen specificity is unknown.

The specimen was PBMCs. The V and J genes are TRBV9 and TRBJ1-2; D is unresolved. The receptor was derived from a man between 35 and 55 years old in good health and CMV-seronegative. CDR3 region: CASSVDEGLYGYTF. The CDR3 region has the DNA TGTGCCAGCAGCGTAGATGAGGGTCTCTATGGCTACACCTTC.